A single T cell receptor beta chain is shown here with its context. V shed 3 bases and J shed 4 bases, with 19 bases lying between them. Germline CDR1 KGHSH, CDR2 LQKENI. This CDR3 contains 17 residues. This specimen belongs to a study of blood T cell repertoires in COVID-19. Generated by immunoSEQ multiplex PCR, the TCRdb table keeps only in-frame clones and is missing some. The repertoire has 150,000 to 200,000 clones, about 87% of them found once; the top ten carry 10%. The TCR comes from a woman between 65 and 79 years old with COVID-19, enrolled during active disease. Source material: peripheral blood. The chain combines TRBV18 with TRBJ1-3; maybe TRBD1 (6 bases). The CDR3 sequence is CASSPSQGRTGGNTIYF. In DNA form, the CDR3 reads TGTGCCAGCTCACCGTCACAGGGTCGTACTGGAGGAAACACCATATATTTT.